This T cell receptor beta chain was profiled in a study of CD8 T cells in ankylosing spondylitis. Study observations and caveats: A number of the motif variants had already been described in reactive arthritis synovial fluid and blood. In ankylosing spondylitis blood, a motif of roughly eight highly homologous TCR beta variants appeared characteristic. Disease-linked clones proved CD8+ and comparatively uncommon in peripheral blood. Clones tied to disease were said to be significantly enriched in matched ankylosing spondylitis synovial fluid.

Quantitative 5'-RACE was performed with molecular barcodes, and it yielded the TCR beta libraries. TCRdb re-called the 5' RACE reads with MiXCR, one entry per CDR3 protein. Of 750,000 to 850,000 distinct CDR3 sequences in the sample, 12% were seen once. On this clonotype: The antigen is not known.

Sequencing input: blood, either unsorted or a sorted T cell fraction (not recorded which). The source is a male donor with ankylosing spondylitis.

The CDR3 region is CSAVRGQETQYF. CDR3 nucleotides: TGCAGTGCTGTCCGGGGACAAGAGACCCAGTACTTC. The chain combines TRBV20-1 with TRBJ2-5, with D possibly matching TRBD2 (5 bases). V lost 5 bases, J lost 2 bases, and 9 bases lay in between. Germline assignment: CDR1 DFQATT and CDR2 SNEGSKA (reference sequence). The CDR3 covers 12 residues.